A selection of T cell receptor beta chains follows, all from one sample in a study of blood T cell repertoires in COVID-19. Method: immunoSEQ multiplex PCR; TCRdb's copy keeps in-frame clones and lacks some. The table has 150,000 to 180,000 clones, approximately 82% seen once. Input material: peripheral blood. These receptors were collected from a woman in her fifties or sixties with acute or convalescent COVID-19. CDR3s include the opening cysteine and the closing phenylalanine or tryptophan. A D gene is named only where the DNA matches it firmly. Size tells how often a clone was seen (once, few, many) or the class of an expanded clone, and some rows leave it out.

V: TRBV19; size: .; J: TRBJ2-7; D: .; DNA: TGTGCCAGTAGTCCCGGGACAACCGGGGGGGAGCAGTACTTC; CDR3: CASSPGTTGGEQYF
V: TRBV5-4; size: once; J: TRBJ1-2; D: TRBD1; DNA: TGTGCCAGCAGCTTTGACAGGGACTATGGCTACACCTTC; CDR3: CASSFDRDYGYTF
V: TRBV7-3; size: .; J: TRBJ2-2; D: TRBD2; DNA: TGTGCCAGCCGACTAGCGGGGAACACCGGGGAGCTGTTTTTT; CDR3: CASRLAGNTGELFF
V: TRBV28; size: .; J: TRBJ1-2; D: .; DNA: TGTGCCAGCACTACACCTAGGACACTCAACTATGGCTACACCTTC; CDR3: CASTTPRTLNYGYTF
V: TRBV29-1; size: .; J: TRBJ2-7; D: .; DNA: TGCAGCGTTGAGTTGGCGGCGGGTAGGGCCTACGAGCAGTACTTC; CDR3: CSVELAAGRAYEQYF
V: TRBV7-9; size: .; J: TRBJ2-5; D: TRBD2; DNA: TGTGCCAGCAGCTTAGGTCTAGCGGGAATAGAAGAGACCCAGTACTTC; CDR3: CASSLGLAGIEETQYF
V: TRBV7-3; size: .; J: TRBJ2-5; D: .; DNA: TGTGCCAGCAGCCCGTTTGTTGGCGGAGCTGCGGGGACCCAGTACTTC; CDR3: CASSPFVGGAAGTQYF
V: TRBV10-2; size: .; J: TRBJ1-1; D: .; DNA: TGCGCCAGCCTCGGCGGGGAGGGCACTGAAGCTTTCTTT; CDR3: CASLGGEGTEAFF
V: TRBV28; size: .; J: TRBJ2-7; D: TRBD2; DNA: TGTGCCAGCAGCTCTAGCGGGAGGGCCGACGAGCAGTACTTC; CDR3: CASSSSGRADEQYF
V: TRBV5-4; size: few; J: TRBJ1-2; D: TRBD1; DNA: TGTGCCAGCAGCCTGGACAGGGATGGCTACACCTTC; CDR3: CASSLDRDGYTF
V: TRBV6-5; size: .; J: TRBJ2-1; D: TRBD2; DNA: TGTGCCAGCAGTTACTTACGGGGGGGGTTCAATGAGCAGTTCTTC; CDR3: CASSYLRGGFNEQFF
V: TRBV10-1; size: few; J: TRBJ2-2; D: .; DNA: TGCGCCAGCAGCCACACAGGGACCGGGGAGCTGTTTTTT; CDR3: CASSHTGTGELFF
V: TRBV6-4; size: .; J: TRBJ1-4; D: .; DNA: TGTGCCAGCAGTGACTACCCACCGAATAGTGTTTTT; CDR3: CASSDYPPNSVF
V: TRBV6-2/TRBV6-3; size: .; J: TRBJ2-1; D: .; DNA: TGTGCCAGCAGTTACCCGACTGCCAATGAGCAGTTCTTC; CDR3: CASSYPTANEQFF
V: TRBV3-1/TRBV3-2; size: once; J: TRBJ1-4; D: .; DNA: TGTGCCAGCAGCCAAGGAGTGTATGAAAAACTGTTTTTT; CDR3: CASSQGVYEKLFF